The 24 T cell receptor beta chains given below trace back to one sample, sequenced in a study of blood T cells in healthy people across ages. A second PCR, run for about 7 to 11 cycles, used a sample-barcoded 5' primer plus a J-beta primer mix. TCRdb reprocessed the 5' RACE reads with MiXCR, giving one entry per CDR3 protein. The data contain roughly 700,000 distinct CDR3 sequences, roughly 32% of them singletons. What was sequenced was blood. These receptors were obtained from a woman of 80 years or more in good health.

This clonotype was seen many times. The junction departs from the called germline gene at one end, perhaps through a read error. The chain couples TRBV7-3 to TRBJ1-2, with 7 positions matching TRBD1. Germline loops: CDR1 SGHTA, CDR2 FQGTGA. The length of the CDR3 is 13 residues. The chain's CDR3 is CASSVTGEGGYTF. CDR3 nucleotides: TGTGCCAGCAGCGTAACAGGGGAGGGCGGCTACACCTTC. Full variable domain (remainder filled in from reference TRBV7-3 and TRBJ1-2): GAGVSQTPSNKVTEKGKYVELRCDPISGHTALYWYRQSLGQGPEFLIYFQGTGAADDSGLPNDRFFAVRPEGSVSTLKIQRTERGDSAVYLCASSVTGEGGYTFGSGTRLTVV.

In this sample, this clonotype turned up many times. The rearrangement uses TRBV5-1 and TRBJ2-7, with D tentatively TRBD2 (5 bases). The CDR3 spans 13 residues. Germline V gives CDR1 SGHRS, CDR2 YFSETQ. Trimming shortened V by 0 bases and J by 6 bases, and 10 bases separated the two germline ends. The CDR3 protein is CASSLAGFGEQYF. CDR3 nucleotides: TGCGCCAGCAGCTTGGCGGGGTTTGGCGAGCAGTACTTC.

With regard to this clonotype: An end of the junction does not agree with germline; a read error may underlie this. This chain connects TRBV3-1 to TRBJ2-3; D remains ambiguous. Germline V lookup: CDR1 LGHDT, CDR2 YNNKEL (reference sequence). CDR3 length: 13 amino acids. The CDR3 protein is CTSSYEPRDTQYF. The DNA of the CDR3 is TGTACCAGCAGCTACGAACCGAGAGATACGCAGTATTTT.

In regard to this clonotype: Since a much larger clone is just one base distant, this may be a read error. The chain joins TRBV7-8 to TRBJ1-2; TRBD1 might be the D (5 bases). CDR3 length: 16 amino acids. Germline CDR1 and CDR2: SGHVS and FQNEAQ. The DNA of the CDR3 is TGTGCCAGCAGCTTAGCGCTGGAGGGACGGGACTATGACTACACCTTC. Translating gives CASSLALEGRDYDYTF.

This clonotype has a handful of counts. The chain employs TRBV6-1 and TRBJ2-7; 11 positions agree with TRBD2. Germline V lookup: CDR1 MNHNS, CDR2 SASEGT. This CDR3 comprises 16 residues. V lost 5 bases to trimming and J lost 6 bases; unmatched junction nucleotides: 12. The CDR3 bases are TGTGCCAGCAGTTGGGCACTAGCGGGGGAGCAATTCGAGCAGTACTTC. Protein sequence: CASSWALAGEQFEQYF.

The chain's CDR3 is CAWSVPRGAGNTIYF. In DNA, the CDR3 is TGTGCCTGGAGTGTACCCCGGGGCGCCGGAAACACCATATATTTT. The chain recombines TRBV30 with TRBJ1-3; D perhaps matches TRBD1 (5 bases). The CDR3 extends over 15 amino acids. From germline, CDR1 is GTSNPN and CDR2 SVGIG (reference sequence). V was trimmed by 0 bases and J by 4 bases, leaving 13 bases between them.

The rearrangement joins TRBV6-1 to TRBJ2-5; TRBD2 matches 8 bases. After removal of 7 bases from V and 5 bases from J, the junction contained 6 bases not matched to a gene. Germline V lookup: CDR1 MNHNS, CDR2 SASEGT. The CDR3 has 13 amino acids. CDR3 in DNA: TGTGCCAGCACCTTGACTAGCGCGGAGACCCAGTACTTC. It is translated as CASTLTSAETQYF.

The chain has TRBV7-2 and TRBJ1-1; 8 bases match TRBD1. The CDR3 runs to 16 residues. Germline CDR1 is SGHTA and CDR2 is FQGNSA. The junction had 6 bases not matched to a gene; V was cut back by 2 bases and J by 1 base. The CDR3 DNA reads TGTGCCAGCAGCTTAAGCCCGCAGGGGGCGAACACTGAAGCTTTCTTT. It specifies CASSLSPQGANTEAFF.

This clonotype was counted only a few times. V and J are TRBV5-6 and TRBJ2-3, with D perhaps assigned TRBD1 or TRBD2 (5 bases each). The CDR3 is 14 amino acids. With 3 bases removed from V and 7 bases from J, the gap between germline ends came to 15 bases. Per the germline V gene, CDR1 is SGHDT and CDR2 is YYEEEE. CDR3 nucleotide sequence: TGTGCCAGCAGCTGTGCAGGGAGCGAAAATACGCAGTATTTT. It specifies CASSCAGSENTQYF.

This clonotype was recorded many times. V gene TRBV7-2 combines with J gene TRBJ2-1, with D maybe TRBD1 (5 bases). Trimming removed 1 base at V and 0 bases at J, with 13 bases between. The CDR3 has 17 residues. CDR1 SGHTA and CDR2 FQGNSA come from the germline V gene. The CDR3 loop reads CASSLGVTGSSYNEQFF. The CDR3 DNA sequence: TGTGCCAGCAGCTTAGGCGTAACAGGCAGCTCCTACAATGAGCAGTTCTTC.

In regard to this clonotype: A read error is possible here, since a much larger clone lies one base away. CDR3 protein: CACRQRQGGALSPLHF. CDR3 coding DNA: TGTGCCTGCAGGCAACGCCAGGGAGGGGCCCTTTCACCCCTCCACTTT. This chain uses TRBV14 with TRBJ1-6; weak D call: TRBD1 (5 bases). Germline-derived CDR1 and CDR2 are SGHDN and FVKESK. This CDR3 spans 16 amino acids.

In its sample, this clonotype was seen many times. The V call is TRBV20-1, the J call TRBJ2-7; D is uncertain. The germline V gene has CDR1 DFQATT and CDR2 SNEGSKA (reference sequence). Trimming removed 6 bases at V and 0 bases at J, with 15 bases between. CDR3 size: 14 residues. The CDR3 reads CSALKSGPSYEQYF. The CDR3 region has the DNA TGCAGTGCGCTGAAGTCAGGACCCTCCTACGAGCAGTACTTC.

As to this clonotype: The conserved final phenylalanine or tryptophan is absent from the CDR3, which likely points to a read error. The rearrangement uses TRBV5-5 and TRBJ2-5; 8 bases agree with TRBD2. The CDR3 is 17 residues long. V shed 3 bases and J 4 bases; nucleotides not matched to a gene: 14. CDR1 and CDR2 (germline): SGHKS, YYEKEE (reference sequence). The DNA for the CDR3 is TGTGCCAGCAGCTCTCTCGCAAACGGGGGGGCGGGAGAGACCCAGTACGTC. This encodes CASSSLANGGAGETQYV.

At least ten counts were recorded for this clonotype. The chain couples TRBV7-2 to TRBJ1-5; 9 positions agree with TRBD1. The CDR3 contains 16 residues. Germline values: CDR1 SGHTA, CDR2 FQGNSA. The J segment lost 3 bases and the V segment lost 4 bases, leaving 7 bases of the junction unmatched. The CDR3 protein is CASSSRDREVNQPQHF. CDR3 DNA: TGTGCCAGCAGCTCCCGGGACAGGGAGGTCAATCAGCCCCAGCATTTT. The complete variable domain, with remaining parts taken from reference TRBV7-2 and TRBJ1-5, reads GAGVSQSPSNKVTEKGKDVELRCDPISGHTALYWYRQSLGQGLEFLIYFQGNSAPDKSGLPSDRFSAERTGGSVSTLTIQRTQQEDSAVYLCASSSRDREVNQPQHFGDGTRLSIL.

This clonotype was recorded at least ten times. The chain joins TRBV6-5 to TRBJ2-3; tentative D call: TRBD2 (5 bases). V lost 2 bases, J lost 6 bases, and 18 bases lay in between. Per germline, CDR1 MNHEY and CDR2 SVGAGI. The CDR3 runs to 16 residues. CDR3 residues: CASSYRRPSGYDTQYF. The DNA of the CDR3 is TGTGCCAGCAGTTACCGGAGACCCTCGGGGTACGATACGCAGTATTTT.

This clonotype was counted many times. V and J are TRBV5-1 and TRBJ1-1; 8 nucleotides agree with TRBD1. This CDR3 has 14 residues. With 3 bases clipped from V and 0 bases from J, the junction kept 1 base outside the gene matches. Germline V gene lookup returns CDR1 SGHRS and CDR2 YFSETQ. As DNA, the CDR3 is TGCGCCAGCAGCTCGGGACAGGTGAACACTGAAGCTTTCTTT. The encoded protein is CASSSGQVNTEAFF. The whole variable domain, filled in from reference TRBV5-1 and TRBJ1-1, reads KAGVTQTPRYLIKTRGQQVTLSCSPISGHRSVSWYQQTPGQGLQFLFEYFSETQRNKGNFPGRFSGRQFSNSRSEMNVSTLELGDSALYLCASSSGQVNTEAFFGQGTRLTVV.

This clonotype was recorded only once. CDR3 nucleotide sequence: TGTGCCAGCAGCTCCGGGGCGGGAGGTAGCTCCTACGAGCAGTACTTC. Translated: CASSSGAGGSSYEQYF. V gene TRBV7-2 combines with J gene TRBJ2-7; TRBD2 matches 8 bases. The germline V gene has CDR1 SGHTA and CDR2 FQGNSA. The CDR3 consists of 16 residues. The junction had 8 bases not matched to a gene; V was cut back by 4 bases and J by 0 bases.

This clonotype has at least ten counts. Possible read error: a much larger clone is one base away. The V gene is TRBV20-1, the J gene TRBJ2-7; D might be TRBD2 (6 bases). Deletions cut 3 bases from V and 7 bases from J, with 16 bases between. This CDR3 is built from 13 residues. From germline, CDR1 is DFQATT and CDR2 SNEGSKA (reference sequence). DNA of the CDR3: TGCAGTGCTAGCCCCAGCGGGCGCAATGAGCAGTACTTC. This gives the protein CSASPSGRNEQYF.

The gene calls are TRBV6-5 and TRBJ1-6; TRBD1 aligns across 7 bases. V shed 7 bases, J shed 13 bases, and the junction held 13 bases outside the gene matches. Germline CDR1 and CDR2: MNHEY and SVGAGI. The CDR3 has 14 amino acids. The CDR3 DNA is TGTGCCAGCACCCCGGGACAGCTCGCAAGGCCCCTCCACTTT. This encodes CASTPGQLARPLHF.

As regards this clonotype: A read error may be the cause here, since a much bigger clone is one base away. The chain is built from TRBV5-1 and TRBJ1-1; D not resolved. CDR1 is SGHRS, CDR2 YFSETQ, per germline. CDR3 length equals 13 residues. The CDR3 sequence: CASNYQDATKAFF. The CDR3 DNA reads as TGCGCCAGCAACTACCAGGATGCCACTAAAGCTTTCTTT.

The chain employs TRBV12-3 or TRBV12-4 and TRBJ2-1, with TRBD2 identical over 10 bases. This CDR3 comprises 17 residues. V dropped 3 bases and J dropped 2; count of bases not matched to a gene: 7. DNA for the CDR3: TGTGCCAGCAGTTTCGCCCCTAGCGGGAGTGCCTACAATGAGCAGTTCTTC. It is translated as CASSFAPSGSAYNEQFF.

This chain connects TRBV7-2 to TRBJ1-2; 7 positions agree with TRBD1. CDR1 is SGHTA, CDR2 FQGNSA, per germline. Trimming cost V 5 bases and J 9 bases; bases outside gene matches: 15. The CDR3 contains 15 residues. CDR3 in DNA: TGTGCCAGCAGCATATCGCGTCAGGGGGTCGGGAGCTACACCTTC. Its translation is CASSISRQGVGSYTF.

On this clonotype itself: A much larger clone lies one base from this, so it may be a read error. The chain uses TRBV10-3 and TRBJ1-6, with a tentative D call TRBD1 (6 bases). Trimming shortened V by 4 bases and J by 11 bases, and 18 bases separated the two germline ends. Germline values: CDR1 ENHRY, CDR2 SYGVKD. The CDR3 covers 15 residues. The CDR3 loop reads CAISGTDSFGTPLHF. In DNA, the CDR3 is TGTGCCATCAGTGGAACGGACAGCTTTGGGACACCCCTCCACTTT.

With respect to this clonotype: Mismatch with germline at one junction end may stem from a read error. This chain connects TRBV2 to TRBJ2-2; a weak D match, TRBD2 (6 bases). There are 15 residues in the CDR3. The germline gives CDR1 SNHLY, CDR2 FYNNEI. CDR3 protein: CASSERGGNAGELFF. The CDR3 bases are TGTGCCAGCAGTGAACGGGGCGGGAACGCCGGGGAGCTGTTTTTT.